Below are 24 T cell receptor beta chains sequenced from a single sample in a study of T cell repertoires in ileal Crohn's disease. The data were produced by immunoSEQ multiplex PCR, yet TCRdb's version contains in-frame clones alone and is incomplete. The profile shows roughly 5,100 clones, 80% to 85% of them singletons. Sequencing was carried out using ileal tissue. These receptors all stem from an adult with Crohn's disease.

The chain has TRBV2 and TRBJ1-5; D might be TRBD1 (6 bases). CDR1 is SNHLY, CDR2 FYNNEI, per germline. The CDR3 runs to 14 residues. Trimming shortened V by 8 bases and J by 7 bases, and 18 bases separated the two germline ends. CDR3 amino acids: CASGPQATGQPQHF. The CDR3 DNA reads as TGTGCCAGCGGGCCTCAGGCAACAGGGCAGCCCCAGCATTTT.

This chain joins TRBV28 and TRBJ1-1; 8 positions match TRBD1. CDR3 length equals 13 residues. The germline CDR1 and CDR2 sequences are MDHEN and SYDVKM. J was trimmed by 11 bases and V by 2 bases; bases with no gene match: 7. CDR3 DNA: TGTGCCAGCAGTTTACCCAGGGGGCGTTCGGCTTTCTTT. It encodes CASSLPRGRSAFF.

The chain links TRBV19 to TRBJ1-1, with 10 bases fitting TRBD1. Looked up from germline, CDR1 is LNHDA and CDR2 is SQIVND (reference sequence). After removal of 9 bases from V and 5 bases from J, the junction contained 6 bases not matched to a gene. This CDR3 has 13 residues. Written as DNA, the CDR3 is TGTGCCAGCGGGGACAGGGGACGGACTGAAGCTTTCTTT. Its translation: CASGDRGRTEAFF.

This clone was seen more than once but under ten times. The gene calls are TRBV30 and TRBJ1-1; TRBD1 aligns across 7 bases. This CDR3 has 13 amino acids. Germline CDR1 and CDR2: GTSNPN and SVGIG (reference sequence). Trimming removed 8 bases from V and 1 base from J; junction bases left unmatched: 7. The DNA for the CDR3 is TGTGCCGGCCGGGACAGCGGGAACACTGAAGCTTTCTTT. Translated: CAGRDSGNTEAFF.

The rearrangement uses TRBV5-4 and TRBJ2-5; D is perhaps TRBD1 or TRBD2 (5 bases each). Germline values: CDR1 SGHNT, CDR2 YYREEE (reference sequence). This CDR3 comprises 13 residues. Between the trimmed V and J ends, which lost 5 bases and 5 bases, there was a span of 13 bases. The CDR3 protein is CASRAGTGETQYF. The CDR3 DNA reads as TGTGCCAGCAGGGCAGGGACGGGGGAGACCCAGTACTTC.

V usage is TRBV18 and J usage is TRBJ1-2; D is unresolved. V shed 2 bases and J shed 4 bases, with 11 bases lying between them. Germline V gives CDR1 KGHSH, CDR2 LQKENI. The CDR3 has 14 residues. The CDR3 region has the DNA TGTGCCAGCTCACCAGAAATGGGATTCTATGGCTACACCTTC. The encoded protein is CASSPEMGFYGYTF.

The rearrangement links TRBV9 to TRBJ2-6; TRBD2 is a possible D gene (5 bases). V was trimmed by 0 bases and J by 12 bases, leaving 19 bases between them. CDR3 length: 16 amino acids. CDR1 SGDLS and CDR2 YYNGEE come from the germline V gene. CDR3 in amino acids: CASSVGGFQDLGVLTF. The CDR3 coding sequence is TGTGCCAGCAGCGTAGGAGGGTTCCAGGACTTGGGCGTCCTGACTTTC.

The chain combines TRBV9 with TRBJ2-1, with 9 bases matching TRBD2. CDR1 and CDR2 from the germline V gene are SGDLS and YYNGEE. Trimming removed 3 bases from V and 4 bases from J; junction bases left unmatched: 5. This CDR3 spans 15 amino acids. This CDR3 is CASSDSGSDYNEQFF. For the CDR3, the DNA is TGTGCCAGCAGCGATAGCGGGAGCGATTACAATGAGCAGTTCTTC.

The chain employs TRBV7-2 and TRBJ2-2; D not certain. The germline CDR1 and CDR2 sequences are SGHTA and FQGNSA. CDR3 length equals 14 residues. The V and J ends lost 2 bases and 3 bases respectively, with 7 bases between them. The CDR3, as DNA: TGTGCCAGCAGCTTATTTGGGGACACCGGGGAGCTGTTTTTT. Its protein is CASSLFGDTGELFF.

The chain recombines TRBV6-5 with TRBJ1-2, with D possibly TRBD1 on 5 matching bases. V shed 0 bases and J shed 4 bases, with 12 bases lying between them. CDR1 and CDR2 (germline): MNHEY, SVGAGI. The CDR3 runs to 15 residues. The CDR3 loop is CASSYSNTGGYGYTF. The CDR3 DNA reads TGTGCCAGCAGTTACTCGAATACAGGAGGCTATGGCTACACCTTC.

The chain has TRBV6-1 and TRBJ2-4, with 8 bases identical to TRBD1. The V segment lost 0 bases and the J segment 1 base; nucleotides outside the gene matches: 2. Germline CDR1 is MNHNS and CDR2 is SASEGT. The CDR3 contains 16 residues. The CDR3 protein is CASSEATGEAKNIQYF. In DNA, the CDR3 is TGTGCCAGCAGTGAAGCGACAGGGGAGGCCAAAAACATTCAGTACTTC.

V usage is TRBV4-1 and J usage is TRBJ2-1; D is undetermined. Between the trimmed V and J ends, which lost 3 bases and 4 bases, there was a span of 7 bases. CDR1 MGHRA and CDR2 YSYEKL come from the germline V gene. The CDR3 consists of 13 residues. CDR3 DNA: TGCGCCAGCAGCCACACAAAGTACAATGAGCAGTTCTTC. Translation gives CASSHTKYNEQFF.

The chain is built from TRBV4-3 and TRBJ1-2, with a possible D match to TRBD1 (5 bases). Germline values: CDR1 LGHNA, CDR2 YSLEER. The V gene lost 5 bases and the J gene lost 6 bases, with 19 bases spanning the gap. The length of the CDR3 is 15 residues. CDR3 DNA: TGCGCCAGCAGCTGGCGGGGGGGGGATAGGGATGGCTACACCTTC. Its protein is CASSWRGGDRDGYTF.

V is TRBV28 and J is TRBJ1-1, with 7 bases identical to TRBD1. Germline CDR1 reads MDHEN; CDR2 reads SYDVKM. This CDR3 region has 15 residues. Trimming removed 5 bases from V and 1 base from J; junction bases left unmatched: 7. For the CDR3, the DNA is TGTGCCAGCAGTAGCCCCGGGACAGCGAACACTGAAGCTTTCTTT. This encodes CASSSPGTANTEAFF. The whole variable domain, filled in from reference TRBV28 and TRBJ1-1, reads DVKVTQSSRYLVKRTGEKVFLECVQDMDHENMFWYRQDPGLGLRLIYFSYDVKMKEKGDIPEGYSVSREKKERFSLILESASTNQTSMYLCASSSPGTANTEAFFGQGTRLTVV.

The V gene is TRBV2, the J gene TRBJ2-7; the D is unclear. Germline CDR1 and CDR2: SNHLY and FYNNEI. Trimming left V 1 base short and J 2 bases short, with 12 bases between. CDR3 length: 15 amino acids. CDR3 in amino acids: CASSEVPRTPYEQYF. The CDR3 DNA reads as TGTGCCAGCAGTGAAGTCCCTAGGACCCCCTACGAGCAGTACTTC.

The chain combines TRBV2 with TRBJ1-3; 9 nucleotides match TRBD1. V lost 6 bases, J lost 4 bases, and 7 bases stayed unmatched. CDR3 length: 15 amino acids. Germline-derived CDR1 and CDR2 are SNHLY and FYNNEI. The CDR3 nucleotides read TGTGCCAGCAGGCTACAGGGGGCTCCCGGAAACACCATATATTTT. Translated, it gives CASRLQGAPGNTIYF. Based on the CDR3 plus reference TRBV2 and TRBJ1-3, the full variable domain is EPEVTQTPSHQVTQMGQEVILRCVPISNHLYFYWYRQILGQKVEFLVSFYNNEISEKSEIFDDQFSVERPDGSNFTLKIRSTKLEDSAMYFCASRLQGAPGNTIYFGEGSWLTVV.

The gene calls are TRBV2 and TRBJ1-2; D might be TRBD1 (6 bases). The CDR3 sequence is 13 residues long. Looked up from germline, CDR1 is SNHLY and CDR2 is FYNNEI. V lost 4 bases and J lost 3, with 9 bases in between. This CDR3 is CASSAQGDYGYTF. CDR3 bases: TGTGCCAGCAGTGCACAGGGAGACTATGGCTACACCTTC.

This clone was recorded once. The V gene is TRBV5-4, the J gene TRBJ1-2, with a tentative D call TRBD1 (6 bases). The length of the CDR3 is 16 residues. Germline CDR1 and CDR2: SGHNT and YYREEE (reference sequence). The V end was cut by 4 bases, the J end by 8 bases, with 24 bases between. CDR3 sequence reads: CASSTGGGRSARGYTF. The CDR3 DNA reads as TGTGCCAGCAGCACTGGCGGGGGCCGGTCTGCGAGGGGCTACACCTTC.

The chain recombines TRBV29-1 with TRBJ1-1; 7 nucleotides match TRBD1. The V gene end was trimmed by 4 bases and the J gene end by 1 base; junction bases not matched to a gene: 6. The CDR3 is made up of 14 amino acids. The germline gives CDR1 SQVTM, CDR2 ANQGSEA. Here the CDR3 reads CSVGWTGANTEAFF. The CDR3 DNA sequence: TGCAGCGTTGGGTGGACAGGAGCGAACACTGAAGCTTTCTTT.

The CDR3 sequence is CASSLAGGSNQPQHF. For the CDR3, the DNA is TGCGCCAGCAGCTTGGCAGGAGGGAGCAATCAGCCCCAGCATTTT. The chain uses TRBV5-1 and TRBJ1-5; unclear D gene. The CDR3 length is 15 residues. The germline gives CDR1 SGHRS, CDR2 YFSETQ. Trimming took 0 bases from V and 1 from J, leaving 8 bases between them.

V is TRBV29-1 and J is TRBJ1-2, with D possibly matching TRBD1 (6 bases). The germline V and J ends were trimmed by 2 bases and 4 bases, with 14 bases remaining between them. CDR1 is SQVTM and CDR2 is ANQGSEA in the germline V gene. This CDR3 region has 14 residues. The DNA for the CDR3 is TGCAGCGTTGAACGGGCAGGGGTGGCCTATGGCTACACCTTC. The encoded protein is CSVERAGVAYGYTF.

J is TRBJ1-6 and V is TRBV25-1; D not certain. V lost 8 bases and J 9 bases, leaving 23 bases between the germline ends. This CDR3 is 16 amino acids long. Germline CDR1 is MGHDK and CDR2 is SYGVNS. CDR3 amino acids: CASGEVGARAFSPLHF. The CDR3 DNA follows: TGTGCCAGCGGAGAGGTGGGTGCCAGAGCTTTTTCACCCCTCCACTTT.

The chain uses TRBV11-2 and TRBJ2-1, with 9 bases aligning to TRBD2. CDR3 length: 16 amino acids. Looked up from germline, CDR1 is SGHAT and CDR2 is FQNNGV. Losses at the gene ends were 5 bases for V and 4 bases for J; bases not matched to a gene: 9. CDR3 DNA sequence: TGTGCCAGCAGCGTAACAGCGGGGGGCGTATACAATGAGCAGTTCTTC. Translated, it gives CASSVTAGGVYNEQFF.

This clone was seen only once. The gene calls are TRBV18 and TRBJ2-7, with D possibly being TRBD1 (5 bases). From germline, CDR1 is KGHSH and CDR2 LQKENI. The CDR3 length is 12 residues. Trimming shortened V by 6 bases and J by 12 bases, and 18 bases separated the two germline ends. CDR3 region: CASSNGHLLWYF. DNA of the CDR3: TGTGCCAGCTCGAACGGACACCTCCTATGGTACTTC.